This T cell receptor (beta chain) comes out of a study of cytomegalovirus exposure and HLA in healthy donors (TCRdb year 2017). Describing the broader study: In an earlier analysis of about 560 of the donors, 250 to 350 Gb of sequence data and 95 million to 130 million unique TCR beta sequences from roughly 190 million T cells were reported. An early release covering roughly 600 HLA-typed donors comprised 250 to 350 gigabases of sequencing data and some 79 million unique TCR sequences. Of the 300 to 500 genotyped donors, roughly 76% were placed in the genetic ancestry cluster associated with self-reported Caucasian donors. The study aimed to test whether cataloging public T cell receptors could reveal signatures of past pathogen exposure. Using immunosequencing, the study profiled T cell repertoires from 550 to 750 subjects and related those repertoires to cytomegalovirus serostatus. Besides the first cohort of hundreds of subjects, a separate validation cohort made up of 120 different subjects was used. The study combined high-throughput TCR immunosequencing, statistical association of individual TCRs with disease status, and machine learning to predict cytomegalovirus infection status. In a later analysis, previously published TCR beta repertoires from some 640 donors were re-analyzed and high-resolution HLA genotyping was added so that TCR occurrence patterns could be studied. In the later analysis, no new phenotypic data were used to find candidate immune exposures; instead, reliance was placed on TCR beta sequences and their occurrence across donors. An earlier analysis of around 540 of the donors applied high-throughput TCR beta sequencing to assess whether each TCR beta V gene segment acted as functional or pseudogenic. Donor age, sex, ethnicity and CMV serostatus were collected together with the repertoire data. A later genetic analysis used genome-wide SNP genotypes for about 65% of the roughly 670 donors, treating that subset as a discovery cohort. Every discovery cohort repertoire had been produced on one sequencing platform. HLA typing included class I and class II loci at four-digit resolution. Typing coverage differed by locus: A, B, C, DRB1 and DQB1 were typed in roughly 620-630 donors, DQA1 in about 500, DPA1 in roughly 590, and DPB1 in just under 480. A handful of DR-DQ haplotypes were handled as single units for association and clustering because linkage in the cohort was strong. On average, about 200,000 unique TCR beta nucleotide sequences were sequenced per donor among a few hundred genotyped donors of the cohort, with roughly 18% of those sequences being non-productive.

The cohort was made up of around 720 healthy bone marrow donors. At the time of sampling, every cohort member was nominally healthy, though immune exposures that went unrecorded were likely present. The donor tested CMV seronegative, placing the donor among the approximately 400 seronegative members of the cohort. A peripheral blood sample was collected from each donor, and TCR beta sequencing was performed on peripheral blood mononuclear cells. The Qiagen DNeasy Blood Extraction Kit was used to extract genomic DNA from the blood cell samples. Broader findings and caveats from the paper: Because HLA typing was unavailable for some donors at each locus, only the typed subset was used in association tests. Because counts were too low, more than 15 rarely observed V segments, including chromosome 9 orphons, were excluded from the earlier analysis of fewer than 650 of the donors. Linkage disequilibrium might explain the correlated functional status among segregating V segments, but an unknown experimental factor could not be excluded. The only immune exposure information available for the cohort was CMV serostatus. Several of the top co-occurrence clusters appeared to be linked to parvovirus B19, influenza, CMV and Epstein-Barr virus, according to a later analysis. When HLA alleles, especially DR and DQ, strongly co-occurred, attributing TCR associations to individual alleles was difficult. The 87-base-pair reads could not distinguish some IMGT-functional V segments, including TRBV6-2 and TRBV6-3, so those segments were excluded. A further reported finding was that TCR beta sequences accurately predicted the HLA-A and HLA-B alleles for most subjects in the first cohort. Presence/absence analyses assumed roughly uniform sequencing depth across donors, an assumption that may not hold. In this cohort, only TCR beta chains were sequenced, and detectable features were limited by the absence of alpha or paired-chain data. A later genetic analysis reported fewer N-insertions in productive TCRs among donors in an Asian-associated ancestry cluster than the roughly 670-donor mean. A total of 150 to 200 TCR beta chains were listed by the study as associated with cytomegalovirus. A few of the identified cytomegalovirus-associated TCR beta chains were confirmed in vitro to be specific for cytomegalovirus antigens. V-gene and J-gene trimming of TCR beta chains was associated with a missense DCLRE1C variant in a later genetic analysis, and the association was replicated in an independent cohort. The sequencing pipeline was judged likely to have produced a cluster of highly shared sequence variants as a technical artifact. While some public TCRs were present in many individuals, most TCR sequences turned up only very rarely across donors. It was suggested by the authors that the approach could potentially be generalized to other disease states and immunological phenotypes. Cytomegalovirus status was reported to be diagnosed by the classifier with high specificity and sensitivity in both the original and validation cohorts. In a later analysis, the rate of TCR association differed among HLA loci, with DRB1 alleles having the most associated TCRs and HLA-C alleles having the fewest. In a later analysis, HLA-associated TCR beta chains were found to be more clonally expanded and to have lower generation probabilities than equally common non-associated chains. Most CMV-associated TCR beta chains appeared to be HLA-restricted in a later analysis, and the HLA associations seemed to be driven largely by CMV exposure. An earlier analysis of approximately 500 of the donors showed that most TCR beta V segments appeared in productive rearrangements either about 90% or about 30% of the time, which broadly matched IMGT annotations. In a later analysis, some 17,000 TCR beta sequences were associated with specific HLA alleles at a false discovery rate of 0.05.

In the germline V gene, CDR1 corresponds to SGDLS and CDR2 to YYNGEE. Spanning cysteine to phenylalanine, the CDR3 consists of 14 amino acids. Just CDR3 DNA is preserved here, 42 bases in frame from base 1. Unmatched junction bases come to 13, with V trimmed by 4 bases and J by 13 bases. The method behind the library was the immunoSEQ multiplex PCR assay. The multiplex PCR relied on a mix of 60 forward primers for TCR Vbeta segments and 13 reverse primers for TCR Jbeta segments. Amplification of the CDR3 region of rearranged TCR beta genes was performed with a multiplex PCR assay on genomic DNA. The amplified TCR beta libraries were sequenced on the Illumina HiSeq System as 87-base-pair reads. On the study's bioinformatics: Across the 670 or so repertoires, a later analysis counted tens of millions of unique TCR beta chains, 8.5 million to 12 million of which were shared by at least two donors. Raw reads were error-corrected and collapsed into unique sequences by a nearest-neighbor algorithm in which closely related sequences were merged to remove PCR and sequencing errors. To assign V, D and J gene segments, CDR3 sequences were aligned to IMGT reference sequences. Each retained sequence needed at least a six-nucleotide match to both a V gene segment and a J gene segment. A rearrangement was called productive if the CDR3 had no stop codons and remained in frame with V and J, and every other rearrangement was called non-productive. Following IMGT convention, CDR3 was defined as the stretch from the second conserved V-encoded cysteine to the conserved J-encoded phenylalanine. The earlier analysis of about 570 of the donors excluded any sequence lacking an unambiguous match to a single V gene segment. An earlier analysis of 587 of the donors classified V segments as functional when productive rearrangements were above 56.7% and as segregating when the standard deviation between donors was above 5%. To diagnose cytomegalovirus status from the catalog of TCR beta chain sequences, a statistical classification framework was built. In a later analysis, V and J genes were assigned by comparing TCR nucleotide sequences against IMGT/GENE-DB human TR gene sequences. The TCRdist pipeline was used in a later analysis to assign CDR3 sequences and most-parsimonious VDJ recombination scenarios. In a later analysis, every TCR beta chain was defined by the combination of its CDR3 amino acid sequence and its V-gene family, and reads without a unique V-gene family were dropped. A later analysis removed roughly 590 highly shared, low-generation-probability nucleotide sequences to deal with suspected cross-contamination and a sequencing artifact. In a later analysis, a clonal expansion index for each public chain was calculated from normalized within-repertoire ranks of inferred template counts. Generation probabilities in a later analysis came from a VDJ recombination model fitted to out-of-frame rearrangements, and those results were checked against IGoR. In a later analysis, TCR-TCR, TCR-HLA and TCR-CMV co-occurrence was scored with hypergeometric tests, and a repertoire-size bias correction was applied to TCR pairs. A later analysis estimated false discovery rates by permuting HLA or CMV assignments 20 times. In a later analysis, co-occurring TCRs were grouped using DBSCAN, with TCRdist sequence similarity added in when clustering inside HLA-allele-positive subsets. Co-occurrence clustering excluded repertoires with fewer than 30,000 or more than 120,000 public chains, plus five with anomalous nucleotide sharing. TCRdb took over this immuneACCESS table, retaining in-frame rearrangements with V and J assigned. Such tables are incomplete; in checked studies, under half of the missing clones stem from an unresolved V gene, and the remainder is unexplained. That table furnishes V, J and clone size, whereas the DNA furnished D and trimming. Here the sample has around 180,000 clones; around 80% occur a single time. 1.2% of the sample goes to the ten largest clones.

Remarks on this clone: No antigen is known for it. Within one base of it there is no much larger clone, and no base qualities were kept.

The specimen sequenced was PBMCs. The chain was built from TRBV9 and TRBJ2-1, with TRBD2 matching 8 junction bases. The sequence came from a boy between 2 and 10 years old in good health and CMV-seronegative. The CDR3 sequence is CASSPPRAGEAQFF. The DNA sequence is TGTGCCAGCAGCCCCCCAAGAGCGGGAGAAGCTCAGTTCTTC.